Each of the 32 T cell receptor beta chains below was sequenced from the same sample in a study of blood T cells in healthy people across ages. Primed by a sample-barcoded 5' primer and a J-beta primer mix, a second PCR proceeded for about 6 to 12 cycles. TCRdb re-analysed the 5' RACE reads in MiXCR, keeping a single row per CDR3 protein. This table holds about 1.4 million distinct CDR3 sequences, approximately 59% found once. The sample consisted of blood. The receptor source for this set is a man in his late teens or twenties in good health.

The CDR3 DNA reads as TGTGCCAGCAGCTTTATCCCTACAGATCCTTCCTATGGCTACACCTTC. It translates to CASSFIPTDPSYGYTF. This chain links TRBV5-5 with TRBJ1-2; D is unresolved. The germline V gene has CDR1 SGHKS and CDR2 YYEKEE (reference sequence). The germline V and J ends were trimmed by 2 bases and 4 bases, with 18 bases remaining between them. The CDR3 totals 16 residues.

This chain links TRBV6-4 with TRBJ1-4; 9 nucleotides match TRBD1. Germline CDR1 MRHNA, CDR2 SNTAGT. V was clipped by 4 bases and J by 8 bases; unmatched bases: 11. CDR3 length: 16 residues. CDR3 coding DNA: TGTGCCAGCAGTGTCTCGTCCGGGACAGGGAACGAAAAACTGTTTTTT. It yields the protein CASSVSSGTGNEKLFF.

For this clonotype: Germline and junction disagree at one end, which may indicate a read error. The gene calls are TRBV5-1 and TRBJ2-7, with D unclear. The DNA end is more similar to TRBJ2-5, so the J call may be wrong. Germline loops: CDR1 SGHRS, CDR2 YFSETQ. CDR3 length equals 13 residues. CDR3 region: CACSVAREETQYF. DNA for the CDR3: TGCGCCTGCAGCGTAGCCAGAGAAGAGACCCAGTACTTC.

This clonotype showed up just a few times. The chain recombines TRBV7-2 with TRBJ2-6, with D hard to call. Germline V gives CDR1 SGHTA, CDR2 FQGNSA. The CDR3 covers 15 residues. Trimming pared 4 bases from V and 2 bases from J, leaving 9 bases between. The CDR3 DNA reads TGTGCCAGCAGCTCTACCAGCCCTGGGGCCAACGTCCTGACTTTC. Translated, it gives CASSSTSPGANVLTF.

This clonotype came up a few times. A much bigger clone sits one base away, suggesting this may be a read error. This chain uses TRBV20-1 with TRBJ2-1; weak D call: TRBD2 (6 bases). The assigned J gene may be wrong: the sequence end matches TRBJ2-7 better. CDR3 length equals 12 residues. CDR1 DFQATT and CDR2 SNEGSKA come from the germline V gene (reference sequence). In nucleotides, the CDR3 is TGCAGTGCTAGAGCTAGCGACGTTGAGCAGTACTTC. Protein product: CSARASDVEQYF.

The chain carries TRBV6-5 and TRBJ1-1; 8 bases align to TRBD1. Germline V gene sequence: CDR1 MNHEY, CDR2 SVGAGI. V lost 0 bases and J lost 6; bases outside the gene matches: 6. The length of the CDR3 is 15 residues. CDR3 nucleotide sequence: TGTGCCAGCAGTTACTCCGGACAGGGTGGACCTGAAGCTTTCTTT. Translation: CASSYSGQGGPEAFF.

V gene TRBV12-3 or TRBV12-4 combines with J gene TRBJ1-4; 7 bases agree with TRBD1. With 6 bases clipped from V and 5 bases from J, the junction kept 9 bases outside the gene matches. The CDR3 loop spans 15 amino acids. As DNA, the CDR3 is TGTGCCAGCAGACTGCGGACAGGTCCGAATGAAAAACTGTTTTTT. Residues: CASRLRTGPNEKLFF.

This clonotype was recorded a few times. This rearrangement joins TRBV20-1 to TRBJ2-7, with 7 bases fitting TRBD2. The length of the CDR3 is 13 residues. V was clipped by 6 bases and J by 2 bases; unmatched bases: 7. Per the germline V gene, CDR1 is DFQATT and CDR2 is SNEGSKA (reference sequence). The CDR3, as DNA: TGCAGTGCGTTGTCTAGCGGAGCCTACGAGCAGTACTTC. Protein sequence: CSALSSGAYEQYF.

This clonotype has more than one count but fewer than ten. The chain carries TRBV4-1 and TRBJ2-1, with D unresolved. V lost 1 base to trimming and J lost 0 bases, with 7 bases between them. CDR3 length: 15 residues. Germline lookup yields CDR1 MGHRA and CDR2 YSYEKL. DNA for the CDR3: TGCGCCAGCAGCCAAGGGCTCCGCTCCTACAATGAGCAGTTCTTC. Translated, it gives CASSQGLRSYNEQFF.

V is TRBV5-1 and J is TRBJ2-5; 12 nucleotides match TRBD2. Trimming cost V 0 bases and J 5 bases; bases outside gene matches: 5. CDR3 length: 16 residues. The V gene's germline CDR1 is SGHRS and CDR2 YFSETQ. CDR3 amino acids: CASSLGTSGRLETQYF. CDR3 sequence (DNA): TGCGCCAGCAGCTTGGGTACTAGCGGGAGGCTGGAGACCCAGTACTTC.

The chain is built from TRBV4-1 and TRBJ1-3, with 8 nucleotides matching TRBD1. Losses at the gene ends were 3 bases for V and 2 bases for J; bases not matched to a gene: 3. Germline CDR1 is MGHRA and CDR2 is YSYEKL. CDR3 length equals 15 residues. The CDR3 spells CASSHDRGTGNTIYF. The CDR3 DNA is TGCGCCAGCAGCCACGACAGGGGAACTGGAAACACCATATATTTT.

In nucleotides, the CDR3 is TGCAGTGCTAGAGACCCGAGAGTTAACTATGGCTACACCTTC. It yields the protein CSARDPRVNYGYTF. The chain recombines TRBV20-1 with TRBJ1-2, with D hard to call. The CDR3 is made up of 14 amino acids. V lost 0 bases, J lost 1 base, and 9 bases lay in between. Germline CDR1 and CDR2: DFQATT and SNEGSKA (reference sequence).

The chain recombines TRBV7-2 with TRBJ2-7; D remains ambiguous. The germline V gene has CDR1 SGHTA and CDR2 FQGNSA. Deletions cut 0 bases from V and 6 bases from J, with 12 bases between. CDR3 length: 14 residues. The CDR3: CASSLATALGEQYF. The CDR3, as DNA: TGTGCCAGCAGCTTAGCCACAGCATTAGGCGAGCAGTACTTC.

The chain carries TRBV6-1 and TRBJ2-3; TRBD1 matches 11 bases. Germline V gene lookup returns CDR1 MNHNS and CDR2 SASEGT. The CDR3 totals 17 residues. The ends lost 6 bases at V and 4 bases at J; junction bases unmatched: 12. The CDR3 nucleotides read TGTGCCAGCAGCAGTGTACCGGGACAGGGGGTCGCAGATACGCAGTATTTT. Protein product: CASSSVPGQGVADTQYF.

The chain is built from TRBV29-1 and TRBJ2-4; D gene unclear. This CDR3 is 14 amino acids long. Germline V gives CDR1 SQVTM, CDR2 ANQGSEA. V was trimmed by 3 bases and J by 8 bases, leaving 17 bases between them. The DNA for the CDR3 is TGCAGCGTTGAGCGTCTATTAGTCCGACACATTCAGTACTTC. It codes for CSVERLLVRHIQYF.

V and J are TRBV2 and TRBJ2-5, with D possibly matching TRBD2 (5 bases). The CDR3 is 16 amino acids. CDR1 is SNHLY, CDR2 FYNNEI, per germline. V lost 0 bases to trimming and J lost 4 bases, with 15 bases between them. The CDR3 sequence is CASSEATGRSPETQYF. The CDR3 DNA follows: TGTGCCAGCAGTGAAGCGACGGGAAGGTCACCAGAGACCCAGTACTTC.

This chain links TRBV10-3 with TRBJ2-3; 11 bases are a match to TRBD1. Unmatched junction bases numbered 3, after V lost 4 bases and J lost 3 bases. CDR3 size: 15 residues. In germline, CDR1 is ENHRY, CDR2 SYGVKD. Here the CDR3 DNA reads TGTGCCATCAGTGGGACAGGGGGCATAACAGATACGCAGTATTTT. Translating gives CAISGTGGITDTQYF.

To note about this clonotype: A read error may account for a junction end that differs from germline. The chain employs TRBV12-3 or TRBV12-4 and TRBJ2-3; 7 positions match TRBD2. There are 13 residues in the CDR3. The CDR3 is CASGDPGADTQYF. The CDR3 nucleotides are TGCGCTAGCGGAGACCCAGGCGCAGATACGCAGTATTTT.

The chain recombines TRBV25-1 with TRBJ2-7; possible D gene TRBD1, 6 bases. The CDR3 runs 14 residues. Between the trimmed V and J ends, which lost 4 bases and 3 bases, there was a span of 13 bases. Germline lookup yields CDR1 MGHDK and CDR2 SYGVNS. The CDR3, as DNA: TGTGCCAGCAGTGGGCCAGGGGCTGGCTACGAGCAGTACTTC. Protein product: CASSGPGAGYEQYF.

The table lists this clonotype with a few counts. The V call is TRBV20-1, the J call TRBJ2-7; D possibly matches TRBD1 or TRBD2 (6 bases each). V was clipped by 6 bases and J by 2 bases, with 26 bases between them. The CDR3 loop spans 17 amino acids. CDR1 DFQATT and CDR2 SNEGSKA come from the germline V gene (reference sequence). This CDR3 reads CSADNPGQRDFPYEQYF. The CDR3 DNA reads as TGCAGTGCCGATAACCCGGGACAAAGGGACTTCCCCTACGAGCAGTACTTC.

This clonotype has only one observation. The chain recombines TRBV2 with TRBJ2-2; a possible D gene is TRBD1 (6 bases). This CDR3 comprises 15 residues. Deletions cut 10 bases from V and 1 base from J, with 16 bases between. Germline V gene data show CDR1 as SNHLY and CDR2 as FYNNEI. The CDR3 loop reads CATQTGTRNTGELFF. DNA of the CDR3: TGTGCCACCCAGACCGGGACACGGAACACCGGGGAGCTGTTTTTT.

For this clonotype: A much larger clone lies one base from this, so it may be a read error. The chain joins TRBV27 to TRBJ2-1; no clear D gene. TRBJ2-7 explains the end of the DNA better; the J call may be wrong. Germline-derived CDR1 and CDR2 are MNHEY and SMNVEV (reference sequence). The CDR3 contains 14 residues. CDR3 in DNA: TGTGCCAGCAGTCTCCGAAGCTCCTACAATGAGCAGTACTTC. Translating gives CASSLRSSYNEQYF.

The chain couples TRBV10-3 to TRBJ1-1, with unresolved D. Trimming pared 4 bases from V and 1 base from J, leaving 22 bases between. Germline V lookup: CDR1 ENHRY, CDR2 SYGVKD. This CDR3 is built from 18 residues. The CDR3: CAISGEDGLANRNTEAFF. The CDR3 DNA follows: TGTGCCATCAGTGGGGAGGACGGACTTGCGAACAGGAACACTGAAGCTTTCTTT.

This sequence joins TRBV11-2 and TRBJ1-2; 8 nucleotides agree with TRBD1. This CDR3 region has 15 residues. Looked up from germline, CDR1 is SGHAT and CDR2 is FQNNGV. V dropped 3 bases and J dropped 4; count of bases not matched to a gene: 7. CDR3 loop: CASSLLAGGLYGYTF. As DNA, the CDR3 is TGTGCCAGCAGCTTGTTGGCAGGGGGCCTCTATGGCTACACCTTC. Supplemented by reference TRBV11-2 and TRBJ1-2, the full variable domain reads EAGVAQSPRYKIIEKRQSVAFWCNPISGHATLYWYQQILGQGPKLLIQFQNNGVVDDSQLPKDRFSAERLKGVDSTLKIQPAKLEDSAVYLCASSLLAGGLYGYTFGSGTRLTVV.

The V gene is TRBV29-1, the J gene TRBJ2-7; no clear D. Germline lookup yields CDR1 SQVTM and CDR2 ANQGSEA. With 6 bases removed from V and 2 bases from J, the gap between germline ends came to 11 bases. CDR3 length: 12 amino acids. CDR3 nucleotide sequence: TGCAGCGTGCTGGGGTCCCCCTACGAGCAGTACTTC. It translates to CSVLGSPYEQYF.

The V and J genes are TRBV20-1 and TRBJ1-2; 9 bases are a match to TRBD1. This CDR3 contains 15 residues. The germline CDR1 and CDR2 sequences are DFQATT and SNEGSKA (reference sequence). The J segment lost 2 bases and the V segment lost 6 bases, leaving 10 bases of the junction unmatched. In DNA form, the CDR3 reads TGCAGTGCCCGGGACAGGGCATTCGGAAACTATGGCTACACCTTC. It specifies CSARDRAFGNYGYTF.

This chain links TRBV4-1 with TRBJ1-1; D is possibly TRBD1 (5 bases). V was clipped by 0 bases and J by 4 bases, with 12 bases between them. Per germline, CDR1 MGHRA and CDR2 YSYEKL. The length of the CDR3 is 15 residues. CDR3 amino acids: CASSQEEGRFTEAFF. The CDR3 nucleotides are TGCGCCAGCAGCCAAGAGGAGGGGCGATTCACTGAAGCTTTCTTT.

V is TRBV28 and J is TRBJ1-2; tentatively, D is TRBD1 (6 bases). The V gene lost 5 bases and the J gene lost 7 bases, with 23 bases spanning the gap. The CDR3 is 16 amino acids. Germline lookup yields CDR1 MDHEN and CDR2 SYDVKM. The CDR3 protein is CASSPAAGEGIRGYTF. Here the CDR3 DNA reads TGTGCCAGCAGTCCAGCGGCAGGGGAAGGGATACGTGGCTACACCTTC.

The sample holds a few counts of this clonotype. The chain links TRBV20-1 to TRBJ2-1; TRBD1 matches 10 bases. Germline CDR1 is DFQATT and CDR2 is SNEGSKA (reference sequence). The CDR3 loop spans 11 amino acids. Unmatched junction bases numbered 1, after V lost 7 bases and J lost 7 bases. The CDR3 DNA follows: TGCAGTGGGACAGGGGGTAATGAGCAGTTCTTC. It is translated as CSGTGGNEQFF.

This chain uses TRBV25-1 with TRBJ2-7; no reliable D call. The DNA end is more similar to TRBJ2-5, so the J call may be wrong. CDR3 size: 11 residues. In germline, CDR1 is MGHDK, CDR2 SYGVNS. The CDR3 loop is CASSESLTQYF. As DNA, the CDR3 is TGTGCCAGCAGTGAATCGCTGACCCAGTACTTC.

This chain joins TRBV7-6 and TRBJ2-7; D possibly corresponds to TRBD1 (7 bases). The CDR3 sequence is 14 residues long. V lost 5 bases and J 2 bases, leaving 13 bases between the germline ends. Germline V gene lookup returns CDR1 SGHVS and CDR2 FNYEAQ. The CDR3 nucleotides are TGTGCCAGCAGCCCCAGGGGGGTCCCCTACGAGCAGTACTTC. This gives the protein CASSPRGVPYEQYF.

This chain joins TRBV7-2 and TRBJ1-4; no firm D call. The CDR3 length is 15 residues. With 5 bases removed from V and 6 bases from J, the gap between germline ends came to 16 bases. CDR1 and CDR2 (germline): SGHTA, FQGNSA. The CDR3 is CASSPRVGRDEKLFF. CDR3 DNA sequence: TGTGCCAGCAGCCCAAGGGTGGGGAGAGATGAAAAACTGTTTTTT. The full variable domain, completed using reference TRBV7-2 and TRBJ1-4, is GAGVSQSPSNKVTEKGKDVELRCDPISGHTALYWYRQSLGQGLEFLIYFQGNSAPDKSGLPSDRFSAERTGGSVSTLTIQRTQQEDSAVYLCASSPRVGRDEKLFFGSGTQLSVL.